Each of the 27 T cell receptor beta chains below was sequenced from the same sample in a study of blood T cell repertoires in COVID-19. Only in-frame clones appear in the TCRdb table, and some are missing; sequencing was by immunoSEQ multiplex PCR. The sample has approximately 280,000 clones; nearly 90% are singletons. The specimen was PBMCs or T cells enriched from blood (not recorded which). These receptor sequences come from a woman aged 18 to 35 with acute COVID-19.

This clone appeared a single time. This chain's CDR3 is CASSSSGLRVYEQYF. CDR3 coding DNA: TGTGCCAGCTCATCATCGGGCTTGCGGGTGTACGAGCAGTACTTC. V gene TRBV18 combines with J gene TRBJ2-7; the D gene is possibly TRBD2 (5 bases). Looked up from germline, CDR1 is KGHSH and CDR2 is LQKENI. This CDR3 has 15 amino acids. V shed 5 bases and J shed 4 bases, with 18 bases lying between them.

The chain recombines TRBV7-9 with TRBJ2-1, with TRBD2 identical over 15 bases. Trimming cost V 1 base and J 8 bases; bases outside gene matches: 12. CDR1 and CDR2 from the germline V gene are SEHNR and FQNEAQ (reference sequence). CDR3 length equals 19 residues. The CDR3 DNA sequence: TGTGCCAGCAGCTTAGGAGGGATCTGGACTAGCGGGAGGGGCGATGAGCAGTTCTTC. It encodes CASSLGGIWTSGRGDEQFF.

CDR3 region: CSVEGVGYGYTF. In nucleotides, the CDR3 is TGCAGCGTTGAGGGCGTAGGCTATGGCTACACCTTC. The V call is TRBV29-1, the J call TRBJ1-2; D remains ambiguous. Germline CDR1 is SQVTM and CDR2 is ANQGSEA. This CDR3 spans 12 amino acids. The ends were cut back, 3 bases at V and 4 bases at J, with 9 bases in the middle.

The chain joins TRBV5-1 to TRBJ2-7; TRBD1 matches 10 bases. Germline CDR1 reads SGHRS; CDR2 reads YFSETQ. With 4 bases clipped from V and 7 bases from J, the junction kept 8 bases outside the gene matches. The CDR3 totals 14 residues. The CDR3 DNA sequence: TGCGCCAGCAGCCGACAGGGGGCGCCTGAAGAGCAGTACTTC. Translating it yields CASSRQGAPEEQYF.

This clone appeared a single time. The chain uses TRBV5-1 and TRBJ2-1; 8 bases map to TRBD2. The CDR3 length is 16 residues. Per the germline V gene, CDR1 is SGHRS and CDR2 is YFSETQ. With 0 bases clipped from V and 1 base from J, the junction kept 3 bases outside the gene matches. This CDR3 is CASSLVAGTSYNEQFF. CDR3 coding DNA: TGCGCCAGCAGCTTGGTAGCGGGGACATCCTACAATGAGCAGTTCTTC.

The chain has TRBV5-1 and TRBJ2-5; 8 bases align to TRBD1. CDR1 is SGHRS and CDR2 is YFSETQ in the germline V gene. Trimming at V came to 0 bases and at J to 4 bases, leaving 5 bases not matched to a gene. This CDR3 is built from 15 residues. The CDR3 is CASSLVRGRGETQYF. Here the CDR3 DNA reads TGCGCCAGCAGCTTGGTCAGGGGGCGAGGAGAGACCCAGTACTTC.

The V call is TRBV6-5, the J call TRBJ1-4; TRBD1 matches 9 bases. V gave up 8 bases and J gave up 5 bases; unmatched junction bases: 6. The CDR3 extends over 14 amino acids. Germline values: CDR1 MNHEY, CDR2 SVGAGI. The CDR3 sequence: CASGHTGGNEKLFF. The CDR3 DNA follows: TGTGCCAGCGGTCACACAGGGGGCAATGAAAAACTGTTTTTT.

The rearrangement links TRBV28 to TRBJ2-3; D possibly corresponds to TRBD2 (5 bases). This CDR3 comprises 14 residues. Looked up from germline, CDR1 is MDHEN and CDR2 is SYDVKM. The V and J ends lost 3 bases and 2 bases respectively, with 9 bases between them. In DNA, the CDR3 is TGTGCCAGCAGTTTTAGACTACTCACAGATACGCAGTATTTT. It translates to CASSFRLLTDTQYF. Drawing the rest from reference TRBV28 and TRBJ2-3, the complete variable domain is DVKVTQSSRYLVKRTGEKVFLECVQDMDHENMFWYRQDPGLGLRLIYFSYDVKMKEKGDIPEGYSVSREKKERFSLILESASTNQTSMYLCASSFRLLTDTQYFGPGTRLTVL.

The chain joins TRBV28 to TRBJ1-1; possibly TRBD1 for D (5 bases). V dropped 3 bases and J dropped 6 bases, with 14 bases sitting between them. From germline, CDR1 is MDHEN and CDR2 SYDVKM. The CDR3 extends over 14 amino acids. Here the CDR3 DNA reads TGTGCCAGCAGTTTTGCGGACAACGTCGCTGAAGCTTTCTTT. Amino acid sequence: CASSFADNVAEAFF.

The chain uses TRBV18 and TRBJ2-1; 8 positions agree with TRBD2. The CDR3 is made up of 17 amino acids. Germline V gene data show CDR1 as KGHSH and CDR2 as LQKENI. V was pared by 1 base and J by 3 bases, with 8 bases of the junction left unmatched. Here the CDR3 reads CASSPRFAGGNYNEQFF. In DNA, the CDR3 is TGTGCCAGCTCACCACGGTTTGCGGGAGGAAACTACAATGAGCAGTTCTTC.

This chain joins TRBV11-2 and TRBJ2-6, with TRBD2 matching 9 bases. The junction had 16 bases not matched to a gene; V was cut back by 8 bases and J by 2 bases. The CDR3 has 19 amino acids. Germline-derived CDR1 and CDR2 are SGHAT and FQNNGV. In DNA, the CDR3 is TGTGCCAGCCAACCAACTTATGGCGGGAGGGCCCCTGGGGCCAACGTCCTGACTTTC. This gives the protein CASQPTYGGRAPGANVLTF.

In its sample, this clone was seen once. The chain recombines TRBV30 with TRBJ2-4; tentatively, D is TRBD2 (5 bases). Germline-derived CDR1 and CDR2 are GTSNPN and SVGIG (reference sequence). Trimming removed 1 base from V and 0 bases from J, with 10 bases in between. The CDR3 is 15 amino acids. This CDR3 is CAWSELDLAKNIQYF. For the CDR3, the DNA is TGTGCCTGGAGTGAACTGGACTTAGCCAAAAACATTCAGTACTTC.

This chain links TRBV14 with TRBJ2-1; 7 positions agree with TRBD2. The CDR3 contains 16 residues. Losses at the gene ends were 2 bases for V and 3 bases for J; bases not matched to a gene: 7. The germline CDR1 and CDR2 sequences are SGHDN and FVKESK. CDR3 sequence: CASSQIGGSFYNEQFF. The CDR3 bases are TGTGCCAGCAGCCAAATCGGCGGGAGTTTCTACAATGAGCAGTTCTTC.

This chain uses TRBV6-5 with TRBJ2-6; 8 nucleotides align to TRBD1. The CDR3 contains 16 residues. Germline CDR1 and CDR2: MNHEY and SVGAGI. V was pared by 4 bases and J by 7 bases, with 9 bases of the junction left unmatched. In nucleotides, the CDR3 is TGTGCCAGCAGTTGGGGACAGGCGCCTCGCGCCAACGTCCTGACTTTC. This translates into CASSWGQAPRANVLTF.

The chain carries TRBV19 and TRBJ2-2; 8 bases line up with TRBD2. The length of the CDR3 is 15 residues. The germline V gene encodes CDR1 LNHDA and CDR2 SQIVND (reference sequence). Germline trimming cut 6 bases from V and 5 bases from J; bases unmatched to any gene: 8. CDR3 residues: CASSLGRGRTGELFF. Here the CDR3 DNA reads TGTGCCAGTAGCCTCGGGAGGGGTAGGACCGGGGAGCTGTTTTTT. Together with reference TRBV19 and TRBJ2-2, the CDR3 gives the full variable domain: DGGITQSPKYLFRKEGQNVTLSCEQNLNHDAMYWYRQDPGQGLRLIYYSQIVNDFQKGDIAEGYSVSREKKESFPLTVTSAQKNPTAFYLCASSLGRGRTGELFFGEGSRLTVL.

The J gene is TRBJ2-7, the V gene TRBV30, with D perhaps TRBD2 (6 bases). Germline assignment: CDR1 GTSNPN and CDR2 SVGIG (reference sequence). The CDR3 contains 14 residues. V lost 0 bases, J lost 2 bases, and 11 bases lay in between. CDR3 sequence reads: CAWSVLEGTYEQYF. CDR3 in DNA: TGTGCCTGGAGTGTGTTGGAGGGCACCTACGAGCAGTACTTC. Looking up the rest from reference TRBV30 and TRBJ2-7 gives the full variable domain: SQTIHQWPATLVQPVGSPLSLECTVEGTSNPNLYWYRQAAGRGLQLLFYSVGIGQISSEVPQNLSASRPQDRQFILSSKKLLLSDSGFYLCAWSVLEGTYEQYFGPGTRLTVT.

This chain connects TRBV7-2 to TRBJ1-2; TRBD1 matches at 7 bases. Per the germline V gene, CDR1 is SGHTA and CDR2 is FQGNSA. The CDR3 runs 13 residues. J lost 5 bases, V lost 5 bases, and 5 bases had no gene match. The CDR3 sequence is CASSADREYGYTF. As DNA, the CDR3 is TGTGCCAGCAGCGCAGACAGGGAATATGGCTACACCTTC.

The CDR3 protein is CASSQITYEQFF. CDR3 bases: TGTGCCAGCAGTCAGATAACCTATGAGCAGTTCTTC. The chain uses TRBV12-3 or TRBV12-4 and TRBJ2-1; D is unclear. The CDR3 has 12 residues. Trimming took off 5 bases at V and 8 bases at J, with 10 bases between the two ends.

This rearrangement joins TRBV27 to TRBJ2-1; 9 bases align to TRBD2. The CDR3 has 14 residues. V was pared by 6 bases and J by 7 bases, with 7 bases of the junction left unmatched. Per the germline V gene, CDR1 is MNHEY and CDR2 is SMNVEV (reference sequence). CDR3 DNA sequence: TGTGCCAGCAGGGGGGCGGGAGGGAGAAATGAGCAGTTCTTC. Encoded protein: CASRGAGGRNEQFF.

The chain uses TRBV4-3 and TRBJ2-1; 7 bases are shared with TRBD2. Looked up from germline, CDR1 is LGHNA and CDR2 is YSLEER. The CDR3 length is 15 residues. V lost 1 base, J lost 7 bases, and 7 bases stayed unmatched. The CDR3: CASSQGGGFGNEQFF. Written as DNA, the CDR3 is TGCGCCAGCAGCCAAGGGGGGGGTTTTGGGAATGAGCAGTTCTTC.

The rearrangement joins TRBV19 to TRBJ1-2; D is unresolved. There are 15 residues in the CDR3. V gave up 1 base and J gave up 2 bases, with 11 bases separating them. Germline V CDR1 and CDR2: LNHDA, SQIVND (reference sequence). The CDR3 DNA is TGTGCCAGTAGTATAGGGAGAAGCCCCAACTATGGCTACACCTTC. It translates to CASSIGRSPNYGYTF.

This clone has a single count. This sequence joins TRBV5-1 and TRBJ2-5, with 11 bases identical to TRBD1. The CDR3 is 16 residues long. In germline, CDR1 is SGHRS, CDR2 YFSETQ. J gave up 4 bases and V 0 bases, and 5 bases lay outside the gene matches. The chain's CDR3 is CASSLASGQGAETQYF. CDR3 DNA: TGCGCCAGCAGCTTGGCCTCAGGACAGGGGGCAGAGACCCAGTACTTC.

This clone is a singleton in its sample. At one end, the junction sequence differs from germline, possibly due to a read error. V usage is TRBV7-9 and J usage is TRBJ2-7, with D hard to call. In germline, CDR1 is SEHNR, CDR2 FQNEAQ (reference sequence). The CDR3 runs to 12 residues. As DNA, the CDR3 is TGTGCCAGCAGCTTTGGCTCCTCCGAGCAGTACTTC. This gives the protein CASSFGSSEQYF.

The chain has TRBV19 and TRBJ2-4, with 16 bases lining up with TRBD2. The trim removed 6 bases at V and 0 bases at J, leaving 8 bases unmatched. Germline V gene data show CDR1 as LNHDA and CDR2 as SQIVND (reference sequence). There are 19 residues in the CDR3. Here the CDR3 reads CASSHEGLAGGRAKNIQYF. The DNA for the CDR3 is TGTGCCAGTAGCCACGAGGGACTAGCGGGAGGGAGAGCCAAAAACATTCAGTACTTC.

The V gene is TRBV28, the J gene TRBJ1-2, with D uncertain. The CDR3 is made up of 15 amino acids. V dropped 4 bases and J dropped 3 bases, with 15 bases sitting between them. Germline assignment: CDR1 MDHEN and CDR2 SYDVKM. The CDR3 region is CASSSLSYFDYGYTF. The CDR3 DNA is TGTGCCAGCAGTTCCCTAAGTTACTTTGACTATGGCTACACCTTC.

The CDR3 loop reads CASSQSPPGQGGSPLHF. CDR3 DNA sequence: TGTGCCAGCAGCCAATCTCCCCCGGGACAGGGCGGTTCACCCCTCCACTTT. The rearrangement links TRBV4-2 to TRBJ1-6, with TRBD1 matching over 9 bases. Germline CDR1 reads LGHNA; CDR2 reads YNFKEQ. The junction had 11 bases not matched to a gene; V was cut back by 2 bases and J by 9 bases. This CDR3 is 17 amino acids long.

The sample holds a few counts of this clone. This sequence joins TRBV5-1 and TRBJ2-5; TRBD2 matches 7 bases. With 2 bases clipped from V and 0 bases from J, the junction kept 4 bases outside the gene matches. The CDR3 is 15 amino acids. Germline loops: CDR1 SGHRS, CDR2 YFSETQ. The CDR3 DNA follows: TGCGCCAGCAGCTTTCGGGGGGACTACCAAGAGACCCAGTACTTC. This sequence encodes CASSFRGDYQETQYF.